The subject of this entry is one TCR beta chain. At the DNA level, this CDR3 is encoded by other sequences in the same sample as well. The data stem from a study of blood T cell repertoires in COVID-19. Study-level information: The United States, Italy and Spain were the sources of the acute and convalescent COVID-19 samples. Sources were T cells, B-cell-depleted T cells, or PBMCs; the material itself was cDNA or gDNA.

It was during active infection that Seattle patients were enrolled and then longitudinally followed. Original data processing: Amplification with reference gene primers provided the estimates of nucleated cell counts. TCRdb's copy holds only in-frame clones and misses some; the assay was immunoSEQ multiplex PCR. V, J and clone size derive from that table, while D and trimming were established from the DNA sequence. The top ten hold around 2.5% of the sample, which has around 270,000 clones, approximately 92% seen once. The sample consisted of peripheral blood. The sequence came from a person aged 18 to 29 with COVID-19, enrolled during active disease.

The CDR3 DNA is TGCGCCAGCAGCTCAGGGGATTCTGGGGCCAACGTCCTGACTTTC. It is translated as CASSSGDSGANVLTF. V and J are TRBV5-1 and TRBJ2-6, with D possibly TRBD1 on 6 matching bases. V was shortened by 3 bases and J by 1 base, with 8 bases between the two germline ends. The germline V gene encodes CDR1 SGHRS and CDR2 YFSETQ. The CDR3 runs to 15 residues.